Presented here are 4 T cell receptor beta chains from one specimen sequenced in a study of blood T cell repertoires in COVID-19. This table comes from immunoSEQ multiplex PCR, and its TCRdb copy is limited to in-frame clones, with some not included. The sample carries approximately 97,000 clones, around 84% recorded once. Sequencing was performed on peripheral blood. These receptors were collected from a man between 50 and 59 years old with active or convalescent COVID-19.

CDR3 sequence (DNA): TGTGCCTGGAGTGCCCTGAACGGGGTCCACGAGCAGTACTTC. It specifies CAWSALNGVHEQYF. This chain joins TRBV30 and TRBJ2-7, with D possibly TRBD2 on 5 matching bases. The CDR3 loop spans 14 amino acids. CDR1 and CDR2 (germline): GTSNPN, SVGIG (reference sequence). V lost 1 base, J lost 5 bases, and 15 bases lay in between.

The genes are TRBV28 and TRBJ1-2; 7 bases agree with TRBD1. The CDR3 loop spans 14 amino acids. Germline CDR1 MDHEN, CDR2 SYDVKM. The V segment lost 5 bases and the J segment 8 bases; nucleotides outside the gene matches: 11. The CDR3 spells CASSPDRELRGYTF. Here the CDR3 DNA reads TGTGCCAGCAGTCCTGACAGGGAATTGAGGGGCTACACCTTC.

The table lists this clone with a count of one. The chain uses TRBV15 and TRBJ1-1; 7 nucleotides match TRBD1. Germline assignment: CDR1 LNHNV and CDR2 YYDKDF (reference sequence). Trimming at V came to 6 bases and at J to 1 base, leaving 8 bases not matched to a gene. The CDR3 consists of 15 residues. CDR3 nucleotides: TGTGCCACCAGAAACAGGGGCATGGGGAACACTGAAGCTTTCTTT. Translation: CATRNRGMGNTEAFF.

V and J are TRBV2 and TRBJ1-5, with 8 bases fitting TRBD1. The J segment lost 5 bases and the V segment lost 9 bases, leaving 9 bases of the junction unmatched. This CDR3 spans 14 amino acids. Germline values: CDR1 SNHLY, CDR2 FYNNEI. CDR3 nucleotides: TGTGCCAGTGCACGGACAGGGCCCCATCAGCCCCAGCATTTT. Protein product: CASARTGPHQPQHF.